These 21 T cell receptor beta chains came from one sample sequenced in a study of T cell repertoires in cytomegalovirus infection. These receptors have no identified antigens. Each CDR3 protein gets one entry after TCRdb re-called the reads with MiXCR. The table shows about 310,000 distinct CDR3 sequences, with about 25% occurring only once. Source: cultured PBMCs, taken from culture after CMV antigen stimulation. These TCRs come from a human donor in good health (CMV status not recorded). Some clones in this sample may be carry-over from other donors' samples.

This clonotype has just a few counts. The chain links TRBV25-1 to TRBJ2-5, with D possibly being TRBD2 (6 bases). Looked up from germline, CDR1 is MGHDK and CDR2 is SYGVNS. V was pared by 4 bases and J by 4 bases, with 10 bases between. The length of the CDR3 is 13 residues. CDR3 amino acids: CASSAGSGETQYF. The CDR3 coding sequence is TGTGCCAGCAGTGCAGGTAGCGGAGAGACCCAGTACTTC.

This chain connects TRBV11-3 to TRBJ2-1, with D maybe TRBD2 (5 bases). The length of the CDR3 is 18 residues. V was pared by 0 bases and J by 0 bases, with 15 bases between. Germline assignment: CDR1 SGHNT and CDR2 YENEEA. DNA of the CDR3: TGTGCCAGCAGCTTAGACCAAGGCGGGTCGAGCTCCTACAATGAGCAGTTCTTC. Encoded protein: CASSLDQGGSSSYNEQFF.

This clonotype has at least ten counts. The chain uses TRBV7-2 and TRBJ1-2; tentative D call: TRBD1 (6 bases). Germline lookup yields CDR1 SGHTA and CDR2 FQGNSA. Trimming took off 0 bases at V and 4 bases at J, with 12 bases between the two ends. CDR3 length: 15 residues. The CDR3 here is CASSLAGRGSYGYTF. DNA of the CDR3: TGTGCCAGCAGCTTAGCTGGCAGGGGATCCTATGGCTACACCTTC. The whole variable domain, filled in from reference TRBV7-2 and TRBJ1-2, reads GAGVSQSPSNKVTEKGKDVELRCDPISGHTALYWYRQSLGQGLEFLIYFQGNSAPDKSGLPSDRFSAERTGGSVSTLTIQRTQQEDSAVYLCASSLAGRGSYGYTFGSGTRLTVV.

At least ten counts were recorded for this clonotype. This chain connects TRBV10-2 to TRBJ1-1; no firm D call. The CDR3 has 14 amino acids. Between the trimmed V and J ends, which lost 2 bases and 6 bases, there was a span of 13 bases. The germline CDR1 and CDR2 sequences are WSHSY and SAAADI. The CDR3 reads CASSEGGFSSEAFF. The CDR3 DNA is TGCGCCAGCAGTGAGGGAGGGTTCAGCTCTGAAGCTTTCTTT.

The chain carries TRBV12-3 or TRBV12-4 and TRBJ1-1; TRBD1 might be the D (5 bases). V lost 5 bases, J lost 2 bases, and 21 bases lay in between. CDR3 length: 17 residues. The DNA for the CDR3 is TGTGCCAGCAGTCCTATCCAGGGTAGCTCGCCCAACACTGAAGCTTTCTTT. Translating gives CASSPIQGSSPNTEAFF.

This chain links TRBV6-6 with TRBJ2-7; 8 bases are a match to TRBD2. V was pared by 8 bases and J by 7 bases, with 25 bases of the junction left unmatched. CDR1 and CDR2 (germline): MNHNY, SVGAGI (reference sequence). This CDR3 has 18 amino acids. The CDR3: CASCVPRTGGPIGGEQYF. CDR3 nucleotides: TGTGCCAGCTGCGTCCCAAGGACGGGAGGGCCTATAGGTGGGGAGCAGTACTTC.

This clonotype was detected a few times. V and J are TRBV19 and TRBJ1-2; a weak D match, TRBD1 (5 bases). CDR1 and CDR2 (germline): LNHDA, SQIVND (reference sequence). The ends were cut back, 7 bases at V and 5 bases at J, with 11 bases in the middle. The CDR3 extends over 12 amino acids. The CDR3, as DNA: TGTGCCAGTATCCAGGGTTTTTATGGCTACACCTTC. Its protein product is CASIQGFYGYTF.

The sample holds many counts of this clonotype. The chain recombines TRBV6-1 with TRBJ1-1; D uncertain. The CDR3 contains 15 residues. V was pared by 7 bases and J by 4 bases, with 19 bases between. Germline V gives CDR1 MNHNS, CDR2 SASEGT. CDR3 sequence reads: CASTPLTNGRTEAFF. In DNA, the CDR3 is TGTGCCAGCACCCCCCTTACCAACGGGCGCACTGAAGCTTTCTTT.

V gene TRBV25-1 combines with J gene TRBJ1-5; 10 bases are a match to TRBD1. The CDR3 contains 18 residues. Germline assignment: CDR1 MGHDK and CDR2 SYGVNS. Losses at the gene ends were 4 bases for V and 3 bases for J; bases not matched to a gene: 12. The CDR3 loop is CASSAPEDRGFPNQPQHF. The CDR3 region has the DNA TGTGCCAGCAGTGCCCCGGAGGACAGGGGGTTTCCCAATCAGCCCCAGCATTTT.

The chain couples TRBV29-1 to TRBJ1-3, with a tentative D call TRBD1 (5 bases). There are 15 residues in the CDR3. Germline values: CDR1 SQVTM, CDR2 ANQGSEA. Trimming shortened V by 4 bases and J by 4 bases, and 17 bases separated the two germline ends. CDR3 region: CSVVRAGLGGNTIYF. DNA of the CDR3: TGCAGCGTTGTCCGGGCAGGGTTAGGCGGAAACACCATATATTTT.

The chain carries TRBV6-1 and TRBJ1-1; a possible D gene is TRBD1 (5 bases). V was clipped by 2 bases and J by 11 bases, with 15 bases between them. Germline V CDR1 and CDR2: MNHNS, SASEGT. The CDR3 length is 13 residues. The CDR3 bases are TGTGCCAGCAGTGAAAGGGACCGCGACCGGGCTTTCTTT. Amino acids: CASSERDRDRAFF.

The CDR3 is CASRVILAGNNEQFF. The CDR3, as DNA: TGTGCCAGTAGAGTTATCCTAGCGGGCAACAATGAGCAGTTCTTC. V is TRBV19 and J is TRBJ2-1; 8 bases line up with TRBD2. The CDR3 totals 15 residues. The J segment lost 5 bases and the V segment lost 6 bases, leaving 9 bases of the junction unmatched. CDR1 is LNHDA and CDR2 is SQIVND in the germline V gene (reference sequence).

This chain links TRBV19 with TRBJ2-3, with TRBD2 matching over 11 bases. Trimming cost V 4 bases and J 3 bases; bases outside gene matches: 6. The length of the CDR3 is 16 residues. The germline V gene has CDR1 LNHDA and CDR2 SQIVND (reference sequence). The CDR3 region has the DNA TGTGCCAGTAGTAAAACTAGCGGGAGAGGTACAGATACGCAGTATTTT. Translating gives CASSKTSGRGTDTQYF.

The chain couples TRBV19 to TRBJ2-1; 9 bases are a match to TRBD2. The V gene end was trimmed by 0 bases and the J gene end by 0 bases; junction bases not matched to a gene: 12. This CDR3 comprises 20 residues. CDR1 LNHDA and CDR2 SQIVND come from the germline V gene (reference sequence). The CDR3 sequence is CASSIEKVAGEWSSYNEQFF. The CDR3 DNA sequence: TGTGCCAGTAGTATAGAGAAGGTAGCGGGAGAGTGGAGCTCCTACAATGAGCAGTTCTTC.

In its sample, this clonotype was seen many times. The chain is built from TRBV7-2 and TRBJ2-3; D may be TRBD2 (6 bases). Trimming left V 0 bases short and J 5 bases short, with 12 bases between. Germline CDR1 and CDR2: SGHTA and FQGNSA. CDR3 length: 15 residues. CDR3: CASSLAREAGDTQYF. The CDR3 nucleotides read TGTGCCAGCAGCTTAGCCAGGGAGGCAGGAGATACGCAGTATTTT.

This clonotype was observed many times. The V call is TRBV20-1, the J call TRBJ2-7; 9 bases line up with TRBD1. J was trimmed by 2 bases and V by 6 bases; bases with no gene match: 20. In germline, CDR1 is DFQATT, CDR2 SNEGSKA (reference sequence). The CDR3 extends over 18 amino acids. The CDR3 here is CSAESGTGLLLGTYEQYF. In DNA form, the CDR3 reads TGCAGTGCAGAGTCCGGGACAGGGCTTTTATTAGGGACCTACGAGCAGTACTTC.

This clonotype occurred a few times. The chain has TRBV28 and TRBJ2-2; D unresolved. Germline lookup yields CDR1 MDHEN and CDR2 SYDVKM. Deletions cut 6 bases from V and 3 bases from J, with 8 bases between. This CDR3 has 13 residues. The CDR3 region is CASRRSDTGELFF. The CDR3 DNA reads as TGTGCCAGCAGGAGGAGCGACACCGGGGAGCTGTTTTTT.

This clonotype has a count of ten or more. The genes are TRBV7-9 and TRBJ2-2, with 11 nucleotides matching TRBD1. Germline V gene sequence: CDR1 SEHNR, CDR2 FQNEAQ (reference sequence). V gave up 3 bases and J gave up 6 bases; unmatched junction bases: 3. CDR3 length: 15 amino acids. CDR3 in DNA: TGTGCCAGCAGCTTCCGGGACAGGGGGGCCGGGGAGCTGTTTTTT. Protein product: CASSFRDRGAGELFF.

This chain joins TRBV13 and TRBJ2-3; a weak D match, TRBD2 (6 bases). V gave up 3 bases and J gave up 1 base, with 11 bases separating them. The CDR3 contains 15 residues. The germline CDR1 and CDR2 sequences are PRHDT and FYEKMQ (reference sequence). The CDR3 DNA reads as TGTGCCAGCAGCTTTGGGGCTAGCGGCACAGATACGCAGTATTTT. Translated, it gives CASSFGASGTDTQYF.

V gene TRBV20-1 combines with J gene TRBJ2-3; D is perhaps TRBD2 (5 bases). Germline CDR1 is DFQATT and CDR2 is SNEGSKA (reference sequence). The V and J ends lost 5 bases and 1 base respectively, with 13 bases between them. The CDR3 is made up of 14 amino acids. For the CDR3, the DNA is TGCAGTGCTGCCCGTGCGGGTGGCACAGATACGCAGTATTTT. It encodes CSAARAGGTDTQYF.

The V and J genes are TRBV6-6 and TRBJ1-1; D perhaps matches TRBD1 (5 bases). Trimming stripped 7 bases from V and 1 base from J, with 19 bases between. This CDR3 has 16 amino acids. CDR1 and CDR2 from the germline V gene are MNHNY and SVGAGI (reference sequence). The CDR3 DNA sequence: TGTGCCAGCACCCCTTATCGGGGGACGGGGAACACTGAAGCTTTCTTT. Its translation is CASTPYRGTGNTEAFF.